This is a list of T cell receptor beta chains from one sample in a study of memory CD4+ T cells and cytomegalovirus serostatus. Sequenced by immunoSEQ multiplex PCR; TCRdb stores in-frame clones only, minus some. The sample lists approximately 52,000 clones, roughly 78% occurring once. Sequenced: memory CD4+ T cells from blood. Source of these receptors: an adult in good health and CMV-seronegative. Each CDR3 is given with its conserved first and last residue. A D gene is named only where the DNA matches it firmly. Where a row states a size, it is once, few, many or the class of an expanded clone; other rows omit it.

J | V | D | size | CDR3 | DNA
TRBJ2-2 | TRBV19 | TRBD2 | - | CASSISRLAGGPVTGELFF | TGTGCCAGTAGTATTTCTCGGCTAGCGGGGGGGCCGGTCACCGGGGAGCTGTTTTTT
TRBJ1-1 | TRBV6-6 | - | - | CASSYSTGNTGTEAFF | TGTGCCAGCAGTTACAGCACAGGGAATACGGGGACTGAAGCTTTCTTT
TRBJ1-6 | TRBV5-1 | - | - | CASSVNSYNSPLHF | TGCGCCAGCAGCGTCAACTCCTATAATTCACCCCTCCACTTT
TRBJ1-5 | TRBV19 | - | - | CASSGRTVTIRPQHF | TGTGCCAGTAGTGGGCGAACAGTTACAATCAGGCCCCAGCATTTT
TRBJ1-2 | TRBV5-1 | - | - | CASSWGDRDHYGYTF | TGCGCCAGCAGCTGGGGAGACAGAGATCACTATGGCTACACCTTC
TRBJ1-5 | TRBV30 | - | - | CAWSRASNQPQHF | TGTGCCTGGAGCCGGGCGAGCAATCAGCCCCAGCATTTT
TRBJ2-7 | TRBV18 | TRBD1 | - | CASSPGTGTSYEQYF | TGTGCCAGCTCACCAGGGACAGGAACCTCCTACGAGCAGTACTTC
TRBJ1-2 | TRBV28 | - | - | CASRNSDRGYGYTF | TGTGCCAGCAGGAATTCCGACAGAGGCTATGGCTACACCTTC
TRBJ1-6 | TRBV2 | TRBD1 | - | CASSIDREVPPLHF | TGTGCCAGCAGTATCGACAGGGAGGTGCCACCCCTCCACTTT
TRBJ2-2 | TRBV18 | TRBD1 | few | CASSPTDRVLDTGELFF | TGTGCCAGCTCACCAACCGACAGGGTGCTGGACACCGGGGAGCTGTTTTTT
TRBJ1-5 | TRBV18 | TRBD1 | - | CASSEQGAGNQPQHF | TGTGCCAGCTCAGAACAGGGGGCGGGCAATCAGCCCCAGCATTTT
TRBJ2-3 | TRBV4-2 | TRBD2 | - | CASSQGLAGRSVDTQYF | TGTGCCAGCAGCCAGGGACTAGCGGGGCGCTCTGTAGATACGCAGTATTTT
TRBJ2-7 | TRBV11-2 | - | - | CASSHGQRISYEQYF | TGTGCCAGCAGCCACGGACAGAGAATCTCCTACGAGCAGTACTTC
TRBJ1-6 | TRBV7-6 | - | - | CASSLGGETSPLHF | TGTGCCAGCAGCTTAGGGGGCGAGACCTCACCCCTCCACTTT
TRBJ2-7 | TRBV5-6 | TRBD1 | - | CASTRTGGPLEQYF | TGTGCCAGCACCAGGACAGGGGGCCCCCTCGAGCAGTACTTC
TRBJ2-5 | TRBV12-5 | TRBD2 | - | CASGPGLAGSETQYF | TGTGCTAGTGGGCCGGGACTAGCGGGGAGCGAGACCCAGTACTTC